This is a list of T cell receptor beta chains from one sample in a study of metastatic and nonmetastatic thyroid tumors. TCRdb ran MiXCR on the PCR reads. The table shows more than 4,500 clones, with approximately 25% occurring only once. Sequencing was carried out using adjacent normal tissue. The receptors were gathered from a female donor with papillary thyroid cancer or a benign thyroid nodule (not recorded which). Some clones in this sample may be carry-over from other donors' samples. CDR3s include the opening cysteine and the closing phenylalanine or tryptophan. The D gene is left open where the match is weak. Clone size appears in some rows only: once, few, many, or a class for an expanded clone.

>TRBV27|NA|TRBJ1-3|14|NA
TGTGCCAGCAGTTTATCCCCCGGGGGAAACACCATATATTTT
CASSLSPGGNTIYF
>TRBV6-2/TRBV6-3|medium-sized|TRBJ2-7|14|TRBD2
TGTGCCAGCAGGGGGACTAGCGGGAGGTACGAGCAGTACTTC
CASRGTSGRYEQYF
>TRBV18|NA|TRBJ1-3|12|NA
TGTGCCAGCTCACCAAGGGGAAACACCATATATTTT
CASSPRGNTIYF
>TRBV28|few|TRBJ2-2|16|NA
TGTGCCAGCAGCCGACTAGTCGCTGTGGGGCCCGGGGAGCTGTTTTTT
CASSRLVAVGPGELFF
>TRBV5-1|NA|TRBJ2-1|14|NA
TGCGCCAGCAGCTTAAGGACTATCGGCGATGAGCAGTTCTTC
CASSLRTIGDEQFF
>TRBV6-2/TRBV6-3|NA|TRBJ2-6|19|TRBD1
TGTGCCAGCAGCCCCTACGAGGGGGCGGCCGGGCCTGGGGCCAACGTCCTGACTTTC
CASSPYEGAAGPGANVLTF
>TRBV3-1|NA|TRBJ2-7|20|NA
TGTGCCAGCAGCCAAGACCGTACCACGGTGGAGCGCGATGTCTCCTACGAGCAGTACTTC
CASSQDRTTVERDVSYEQYF
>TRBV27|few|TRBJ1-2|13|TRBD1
TGTGCCAGCAGTTGGACAGGGTCTAATGGCTACACCTTC
CASSWTGSNGYTF
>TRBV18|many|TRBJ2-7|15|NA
TGTGCCAGCTCCGCTGCTGGTGCCGTCTCCTACGAGCAGTACTTC
CASSAAGAVSYEQYF
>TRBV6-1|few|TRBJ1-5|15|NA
TGTGCCAGTAGAGAAGGGGGGATGAGCAATCAGCCCCAGCATTTT
CASREGGMSNQPQHF
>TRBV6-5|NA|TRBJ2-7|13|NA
TGTGCCAGCAGTTACAAGCTCTCCTACGAGCAGTACTTC
CASSYKLSYEQYF
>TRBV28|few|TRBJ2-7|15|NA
TGTGCCAGCCTTACCCAGGGGACGAGCTCCTACGAGCAGTACTTC
CASLTQGTSSYEQYF
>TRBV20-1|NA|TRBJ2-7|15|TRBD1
TGCAGTGTCCGAAGATTTGGACAGGACACCTACGAGCAGTACTTC
CSVRRFGQDTYEQYF
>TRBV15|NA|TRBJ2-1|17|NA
TGTGCCACCAGCAGAGGGGACGGACCTACCCGGGACAATGAGCAGTTCTTC
CATSRGDGPTRDNEQFF
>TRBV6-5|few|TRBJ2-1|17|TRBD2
TGTGCCAGCCGGCCCACACTAGCGCGATTCCGACGCGATGAGCAGTTCTTC
CASRPTLARFRRDEQFF
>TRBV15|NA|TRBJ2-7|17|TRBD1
TGTGCCACCAGCAGAGATCCCAGGACAGGGAGCTCCTACGAGCAGTACTTC
CATSRDPRTGSSYEQYF
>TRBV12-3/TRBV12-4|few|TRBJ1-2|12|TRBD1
TGTGCCAGCGGGGGGACAGGGGGAGGCTACACCTTC
CASGGTGGGYTF
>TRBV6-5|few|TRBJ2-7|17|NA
TGTGCCAGCAGTTACTCGAAGGCTGTCAGCAGAGATTACGAGCAGTACTTC
CASSYSKAVSRDYEQYF
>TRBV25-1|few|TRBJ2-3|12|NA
TGTGCCAGCAGTGACGCAGGGTTTCAGGAGTATTTT
CASSDAGFQEYF
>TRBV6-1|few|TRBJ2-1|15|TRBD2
TGTGCCAGCAGTGGGGGGGGAGGGAGGTACAATGAGCAGTTCTTC
CASSGGGGRYNEQFF
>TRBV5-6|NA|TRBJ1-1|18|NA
NA
CASSFYICSARRGPEAFF
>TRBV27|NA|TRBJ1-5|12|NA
TGTGCCAGCAGTTCCCCCCCAGGGTCCCAGCATTTT
CASSSPPGSQHF
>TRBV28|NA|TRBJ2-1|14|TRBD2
TGTGCCAGCAGTTTAGGGGGGAGGGAGGATGAGCAGTTCTTC
CASSLGGREDEQFF
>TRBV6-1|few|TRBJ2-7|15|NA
TGTGCCAGCAGTCCCTCGGCCGGAGAAACGTACGAGCAGTACTTC
CASSPSAGETYEQYF
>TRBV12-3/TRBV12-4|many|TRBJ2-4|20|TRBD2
TGTGCCAGCAGTTTGAGTCGCGGACTAGCGGGGGAAGGGGGCAAAAACATTCAGTATTTC
CASSLSRGLAGEGGKNIQYF
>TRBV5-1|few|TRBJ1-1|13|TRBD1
TGCGCCAGCAGCTTGGATGGACAGGTTGAAGCTTTCTTT
CASSLDGQVEAFF
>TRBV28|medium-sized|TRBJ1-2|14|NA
TGTGCCAGCAGTTTAGCAGGGTCCAACTATGGCTACACCTTC
CASSLAGSNYGYTF
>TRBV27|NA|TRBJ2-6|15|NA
TGTGCCAGCAGTCCACAAGACTCTGGGGCCAACGTCCTGACTTTC
CASSPQDSGANVLTF
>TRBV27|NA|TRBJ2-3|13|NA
TGTGCCAGCAGTTTCACTCGCACAGATACGCAGTATTTT
CASSFTRTDTQYF
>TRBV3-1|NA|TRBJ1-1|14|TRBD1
TGTGCTACGAGGGGGCGGGGGCCCGGGACTGAAGCTTTCTTT
CATRGRGPGTEAFF
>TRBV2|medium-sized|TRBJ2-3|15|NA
TGTGCCAGTGAAGGGTCTGGGATTCACACAGATACGCAGTATTTT
CASEGSGIHTDTQYF
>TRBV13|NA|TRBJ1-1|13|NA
TGTGCCAGCAGCTTAGAGGCGAACACTGAAGCTTTCTTT
CASSLEANTEAFF
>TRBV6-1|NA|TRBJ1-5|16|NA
TGTGCCAGCAGTGAGGGGCCCAAAGGGTTTACTCAGCCCCAGCATTTT
CASSEGPKGFTQPQHF
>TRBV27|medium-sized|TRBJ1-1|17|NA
TGTGCCAGCAGTCGCTTTCTGGGACAAACGAGGAACACTGAAGCTTTCTTT
CASSRFLGQTRNTEAFF
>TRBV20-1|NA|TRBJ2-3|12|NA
TGCAGTGCTAGTCGCCGGCAAGATACGCAGTATTTT
CSASRRQDTQYF
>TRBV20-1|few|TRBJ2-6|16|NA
TGCAGTGCTAGCCTAAACCAGGGCTCCGGGGCCAACGTCCTGACTTTC
CSASLNQGSGANVLTF
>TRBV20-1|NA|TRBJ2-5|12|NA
TGCAGTGCTAGAGGGGCCCAAGAGACCCAGTACTTC
CSARGAQETQYF
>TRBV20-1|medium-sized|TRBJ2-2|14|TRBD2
TGCAGTGCTAGCGGGACTAGCATTACCGGGGAGCTGTTTTTT
CSASGTSITGELFF
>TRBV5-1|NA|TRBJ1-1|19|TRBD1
TGCGCCAGCAGCCTACAAGTACCGGGACAGGGGGCTTACAACACTGAAGCTTTCTTT
CASSLQVPGQGAYNTEAFF
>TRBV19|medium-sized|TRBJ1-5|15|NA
TGTGCCAGCGGGGAATGGGGGGGTGGGAATCAGCCCCAGCATTTT
CASGEWGGGNQPQHF
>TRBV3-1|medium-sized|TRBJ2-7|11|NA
TGTGCCAGCAGCCAAATGGGGGAGCAGTACTTC
CASSQMGEQYF
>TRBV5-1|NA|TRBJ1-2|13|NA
TGCGCCAGCAGCTTTCCGGGGGACTATGGCTACACCTTC
CASSFPGDYGYTF
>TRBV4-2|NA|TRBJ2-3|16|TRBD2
TGTGCCAGCAGCCGGAAGGACAGCGGGAGTGCAGATACGCAGTATTTT
CASSRKDSGSADTQYF
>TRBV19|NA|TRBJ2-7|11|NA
TGTGCCAGTAGTAACTCCTACGAGCAGTACTTC
CASSNSYEQYF
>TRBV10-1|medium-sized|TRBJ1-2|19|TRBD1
TGCGCCAGCCGTCGGACAGGCCCAGATAAAACCTTCGATTACTATGGCTACACCTTC
CASRRTGPDKTFDYYGYTF
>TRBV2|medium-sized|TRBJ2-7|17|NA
TGTGCCAGCAGTGAACACCCCCCTCGACAGGCCTTAGGCGAGCAGTACTTC
CASSEHPPRQALGEQYF
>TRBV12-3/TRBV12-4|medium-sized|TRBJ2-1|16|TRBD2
TGTGCCAGCAGTCGACTAGCGGGAGTTGATGGCAATGAGCAGTTCTTC
CASSRLAGVDGNEQFF
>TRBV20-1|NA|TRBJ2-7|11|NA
TGCAGTGCTAGATCTGGTTCCGAGCAGTACTTC
CSARSGSEQYF
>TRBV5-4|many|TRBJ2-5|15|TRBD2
TGTGCCAGCAGCAACAACTATCCCGGGGGGGAGACCCAGTACTTC
CASSNNYPGGETQYF
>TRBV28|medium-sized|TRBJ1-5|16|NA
TGTGCCAGCAGCTCTCAGGGGAAAGATAGCAATCAGCCCCAGCATTTT
CASSSQGKDSNQPQHF
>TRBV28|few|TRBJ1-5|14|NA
TGTGCCAGCAGTTCGCTGGGGTACAATCAGCCCCAGCATTTT
CASSSLGYNQPQHF
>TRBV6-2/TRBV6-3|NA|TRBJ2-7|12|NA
TGTGCCAGCAGCCCCGACCTGTACGAGCAGTACTTC
CASSPDLYEQYF
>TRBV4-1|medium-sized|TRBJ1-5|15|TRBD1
TGCGCCAGCAGCCCAGAAACAGGGGGCTTTCAGCCCCAGCATTTT
CASSPETGGFQPQHF
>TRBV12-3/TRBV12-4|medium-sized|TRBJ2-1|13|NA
TGTGCCAGCAGTTTCTCACACTACAATGAGCAGTTCTTC
CASSFSHYNEQFF
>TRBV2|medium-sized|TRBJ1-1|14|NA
TGTGCCAGCAGCCTAACAGACAAGAACACTGAAGCTTTCTTT
CASSLTDKNTEAFF
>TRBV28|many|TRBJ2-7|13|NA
TGTGCCAGCAGTGACCACACACCCTACGAGCAGTACTTC
CASSDHTPYEQYF
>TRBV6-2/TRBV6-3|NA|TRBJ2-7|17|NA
TGTGCCAGCAGTACTAGTCCAAGTAACACGGGACCCTACGAGCAGTACTTC
CASSTSPSNTGPYEQYF
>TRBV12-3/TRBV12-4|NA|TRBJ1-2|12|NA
TGTGCCAGCAGTTTTAACAGCTATGGCTACACCTTC
CASSFNSYGYTF
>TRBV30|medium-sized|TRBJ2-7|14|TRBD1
TGTGCCTGGAGTGTTCGGGACAGGGTCAACGAGCAGTACTTC
CAWSVRDRVNEQYF